The 19 T cell receptor beta chains presented below share a single source sample, sequenced in a study of blood T cell repertoires in COVID-19. This table comes from immunoSEQ multiplex PCR, and its TCRdb copy is limited to in-frame clones, with some not included. The data contain around 120,000 clones, 65% to 90% of them seen just once; the ten biggest clones take up less than 2.5%. The sequenced material came from PBMCs or T cells enriched from blood (not recorded which). The receptors shown here come from a woman aged 45-60 years who had recovered from COVID-19.

The CDR3: CASSYSSAGGRYEQYF. CDR3 coding DNA: TGTGCCAGCAGTTACTCTTCTGCAGGGGGCAGGTACGAGCAGTACTTC. The gene calls are TRBV6-5 and TRBJ2-7; 8 bases map to TRBD1. In germline, CDR1 is MNHEY, CDR2 SVGAGI. V was clipped by 0 bases and J by 4 bases; unmatched bases: 8. The CDR3 runs 16 residues.

The V and J genes are TRBV5-1 and TRBJ2-2; TRBD1 is a possible D gene (6 bases). The CDR3 covers 15 residues. Deletions cut 1 base from V and 1 base from J, with 8 bases between. CDR1 is SGHRS and CDR2 is YFSETQ in the germline V gene. The CDR3 loop reads CASSLSGVNTGELFF. DNA of the CDR3: TGCGCCAGCAGCTTGTCAGGGGTGAACACCGGGGAGCTGTTTTTT.

The V and J genes are TRBV7-9 and TRBJ1-1; 7 bases agree with TRBD1. The ends lost 1 base at V and 6 bases at J; junction bases unmatched: 8. Looked up from germline, CDR1 is SEHNR and CDR2 is FQNEAQ (reference sequence). The CDR3 is 15 amino acids. In DNA form, the CDR3 reads TGTGCCAGCAGCTTAGATACAGGGGCGATCGCTGAAGCTTTCTTT. This sequence encodes CASSLDTGAIAEAFF.

This chain uses TRBV6-6 with TRBJ1-1, with D hard to call. The germline V and J ends were trimmed by 3 bases and 2 bases, with 7 bases remaining between them. CDR3 size: 13 residues. Germline V CDR1 and CDR2: MNHNY, SVGAGI (reference sequence). The CDR3 sequence: CASSYKSNTEAFF. The CDR3 DNA reads TGTGCCAGCAGTTATAAGAGTAACACTGAAGCTTTCTTT.

The rearrangement uses TRBV5-6 and TRBJ2-7; D is possibly TRBD1 (5 bases). The CDR3 sequence is 13 residues long. The ends were cut back, 6 bases at V and 7 bases at J, with 17 bases in the middle. Germline V gives CDR1 SGHDT, CDR2 YYEEEE. CDR3 in amino acids: CASTETVFEEQYF. The CDR3 nucleotides read TGTGCCAGCACCGAGACAGTTTTTGAAGAGCAGTACTTC.

This chain joins TRBV3-1 (or the pseudogene TRBV3-2) and TRBJ2-4; a possible D gene is TRBD2 (6 bases). Trimming removed 0 bases at V and 4 bases at J, with 13 bases between. The CDR3 has 16 residues. In germline, CDR1 is LGHDT, CDR2 YNNKEL (reference sequence). The CDR3 bases are TGTGCCAGCAGCCAAGATCTGGAGGGCAATAAAAACATTCAGTACTTC. This translates into CASSQDLEGNKNIQYF.

This clone was detected only a few times. V usage is TRBV6-1 and J usage is TRBJ1-3; the match to TRBD1 covers 8 bases. Germline loops: CDR1 MNHNS, CDR2 SASEGT. CDR3 size: 19 residues. V was clipped by 3 bases and J by 5 bases; unmatched bases: 18. The CDR3 sequence is CASSDRAEGQGARRNTIYF. The CDR3 DNA sequence: TGTGCCAGCAGTGACCGAGCCGAGGGTCAGGGGGCAAGGAGAAACACCATATATTTT.

V gene TRBV7-8 combines with J gene TRBJ1-4; a possible D gene is TRBD1 (6 bases). The CDR3 has 18 amino acids. CDR1 and CDR2 from the germline V gene are SGHVS and FQNEAQ. Trimming took off 3 bases at V and 4 bases at J, with 21 bases between the two ends. For the CDR3, the DNA is TGTGCCAGCAGCTTTGAGGGGGGGCTATGGGGTGATAATGAAAAACTGTTTTTT. Amino acids: CASSFEGGLWGDNEKLFF.

The chain recombines TRBV7-6 with TRBJ2-5, with a possible D match to TRBD2 (6 bases). V shed 1 base and J shed 5 bases, with 14 bases lying between them. CDR1 and CDR2 (germline): SGHVS, FNYEAQ. This CDR3 region has 15 residues. CDR3 nucleotides: TGTGCCAGCAGCTTAGGCCCGACTAGTAAGGAGACCCAGTACTTC. It encodes CASSLGPTSKETQYF.

This chain joins TRBV15 and TRBJ1-2, with D unclear. The CDR3 covers 12 residues. V dropped 1 base and J dropped 8 bases, with 8 bases sitting between them. The germline V gene encodes CDR1 LNHNV and CDR2 YYDKDF (reference sequence). CDR3 DNA sequence: TGTGCCACCAGCAGAGTGCGGGCCGGCTACACCTTC. Amino acid sequence: CATSRVRAGYTF.

This clone was seen a few times. V is TRBV3-1 (or the pseudogene TRBV3-2) and J is TRBJ2-2; the D is unclear. The CDR3 contains 14 residues. The V gene lost 4 bases and the J gene lost 3 bases, with 9 bases spanning the gap. Germline values: CDR1 LGHDT, CDR2 YNNKEL (reference sequence). The CDR3 protein is CASSPPLDTGELFF. The CDR3 DNA reads TGTGCCAGCAGCCCCCCCTTAGACACCGGGGAGCTGTTTTTT.

The rearrangement joins TRBV19 to TRBJ1-6; 7 nucleotides match TRBD1. V was pared by 9 bases and J by 7 bases, with 15 bases of the junction left unmatched. CDR1 and CDR2 from the germline V gene are LNHDA and SQIVND (reference sequence). CDR3 length: 16 residues. CDR3 in amino acids: CASRMEGTAFNSPLHF. CDR3 in DNA: TGTGCCAGCCGGATGGAGGGGACAGCATTCAATTCACCCCTCCACTTT.

The chain employs TRBV29-1 and TRBJ2-7; a possible D gene is TRBD1 (6 bases). Germline V gene data show CDR1 as SQVTM and CDR2 as ANQGSEA. The CDR3 consists of 11 residues. The V and J ends lost 7 bases and 5 bases respectively, with 12 bases between them. As DNA, the CDR3 is TGCAGCGCCAGGGGATTCAACGAGCAGTACTTC. Translation gives CSARGFNEQYF.

This clone was recorded only once. The V gene is TRBV15, the J gene TRBJ2-2; 7 nucleotides align to TRBD1. Looked up from germline, CDR1 is LNHNV and CDR2 is YYDKDF (reference sequence). The CDR3 length is 18 residues. Trimming at V came to 4 bases and at J to 3 bases, leaving 14 bases not matched to a gene. CDR3 loop: CATSTYDRAYGDTGELFF. The CDR3 nucleotides are TGTGCCACCAGCACCTACGACAGGGCCTACGGGGACACCGGGGAGCTGTTTTTT.

This clone appeared once. This chain connects TRBV15 to TRBJ1-4; D is ambiguous. V shed 3 bases and J shed 6 bases, with 11 bases lying between them. Germline CDR1 is LNHNV and CDR2 is YYDKDF (reference sequence). This CDR3 comprises 14 residues. The DNA of the CDR3 is TGTGCCACCAGCAGGGAGGCTACCTATGAAAAACTGTTTTTT. This codes for CATSREATYEKLFF.

The V call is TRBV28, the J call TRBJ2-1; TRBD2 aligns across 11 bases. Per germline, CDR1 MDHEN and CDR2 SYDVKM. The CDR3 runs 15 residues. Germline trimming cut 10 bases from V and 4 bases from J; bases unmatched to any gene: 9. DNA for the CDR3: TGTGCCATCTCGGTAGCGGGGGGGAGGTACAATGAGCAGTTCTTC. Protein: CAISVAGGRYNEQFF.

This clone has just one count. The chain combines TRBV14 with TRBJ2-7, with D maybe TRBD2 (6 bases). Deletions cut 4 bases from V and 2 bases from J, with 12 bases between. CDR1 and CDR2 (germline): SGHDN, FVKESK. The CDR3 totals 14 residues. CDR3: CASSPGWGAYEQYF. CDR3 nucleotide sequence: TGTGCCAGCAGCCCCGGGTGGGGGGCCTACGAGCAGTACTTC.

The chain carries TRBV7-8 and TRBJ2-3, with unresolved D. The CDR3 covers 12 residues. Germline CDR1 SGHVS, CDR2 FQNEAQ. The ends were cut back, 5 bases at V and 2 bases at J, with 5 bases in the middle. This CDR3 reads CASSLYTDTQYF. Written as DNA, the CDR3 is TGTGCCAGCAGCCTCTACACAGATACGCAGTATTTT.

This chain joins TRBV5-1 and TRBJ2-2; unclear D gene. Germline loops: CDR1 SGHRS, CDR2 YFSETQ. Between the trimmed V and J ends, which lost 2 bases and 1 base, there was a span of 12 bases. CDR3 size: 16 residues. CDR3 protein: CASSFGLAQNTGELFF. In DNA form, the CDR3 reads TGCGCCAGCAGCTTTGGTTTAGCACAGAACACCGGGGAGCTGTTTTTT. Together with reference TRBV5-1 and TRBJ2-2, the CDR3 gives the full variable domain: KAGVTQTPRYLIKTRGQQVTLSCSPISGHRSVSWYQQTPGQGLQFLFEYFSETQRNKGNFPGRFSGRQFSNSRSEMNVSTLELGDSALYLCASSFGLAQNTGELFFGEGSRLTVL.